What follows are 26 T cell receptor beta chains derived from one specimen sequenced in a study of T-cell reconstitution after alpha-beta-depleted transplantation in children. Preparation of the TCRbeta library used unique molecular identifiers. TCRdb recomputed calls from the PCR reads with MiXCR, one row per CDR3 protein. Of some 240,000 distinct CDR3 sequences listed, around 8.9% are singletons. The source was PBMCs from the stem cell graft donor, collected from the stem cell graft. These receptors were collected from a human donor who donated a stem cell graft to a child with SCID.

CDR3 DNA: TGTGCCAGCAGCGTAGGGCCCGTGGGGAAGACTGAAGCTTTCTTT. Residues: CASSVGPVGKTEAFF. The chain links TRBV9 to TRBJ1-1, with D hard to call. With 0 bases removed from V and 5 bases from J, the gap between germline ends came to 14 bases. This CDR3 contains 15 residues. Germline V gives CDR1 SGDLS, CDR2 YYNGEE.

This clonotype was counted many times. CDR3 sequence: CASSSSMSDILDTQYF. The CDR3 nucleotides read TGCGCCAGCAGCTCAAGCATGAGTGATATATTAGATACGCAGTATTTT. The gene calls are TRBV5-1 and TRBJ2-3; D is uncertain. The V end was cut by 3 bases, the J end by 5 bases, with 19 bases between. This CDR3 contains 16 residues. CDR1 and CDR2 from the germline V gene are SGHRS and YFSETQ.

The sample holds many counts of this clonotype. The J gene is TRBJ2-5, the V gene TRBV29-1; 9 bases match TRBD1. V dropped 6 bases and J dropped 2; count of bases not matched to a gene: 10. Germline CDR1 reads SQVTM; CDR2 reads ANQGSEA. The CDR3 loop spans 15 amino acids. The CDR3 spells CSVAAGTGKQETQYF. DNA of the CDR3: TGCAGCGTCGCTGCCGGGACAGGGAAGCAAGAGACCCAGTACTTC.

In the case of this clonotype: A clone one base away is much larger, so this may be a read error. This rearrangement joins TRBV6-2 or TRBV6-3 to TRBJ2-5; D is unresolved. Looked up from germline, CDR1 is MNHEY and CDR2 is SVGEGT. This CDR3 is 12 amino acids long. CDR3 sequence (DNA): TGTGCCAGCAGTTATTCAACGGAGACCCAGTCCTTC. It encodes CASSYSTETQSF.

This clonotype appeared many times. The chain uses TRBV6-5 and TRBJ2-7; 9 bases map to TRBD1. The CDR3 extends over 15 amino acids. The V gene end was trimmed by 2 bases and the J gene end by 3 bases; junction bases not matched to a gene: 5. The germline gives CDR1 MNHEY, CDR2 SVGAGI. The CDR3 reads CASSYVDRGNYEQYF. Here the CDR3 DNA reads TGTGCCAGCAGTTACGTGGACAGGGGTAACTACGAGCAGTACTTC.

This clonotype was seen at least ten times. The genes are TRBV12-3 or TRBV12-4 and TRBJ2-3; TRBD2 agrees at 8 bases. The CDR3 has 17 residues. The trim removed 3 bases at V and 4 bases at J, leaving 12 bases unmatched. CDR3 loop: CASSLFGTGGPPDTQYF. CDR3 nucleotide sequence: TGTGCCAGCAGTTTGTTCGGGACGGGGGGGCCCCCAGATACGCAGTATTTT.

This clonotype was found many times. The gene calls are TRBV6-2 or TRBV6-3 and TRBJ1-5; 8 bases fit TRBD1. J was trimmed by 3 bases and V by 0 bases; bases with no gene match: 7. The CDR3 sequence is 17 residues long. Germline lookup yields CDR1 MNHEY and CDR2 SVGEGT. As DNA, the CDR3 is TGTGCCAGCAGTTACTCGGCAGGGGGCGATCCCAATCAGCCCCAGCATTTT. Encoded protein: CASSYSAGGDPNQPQHF.

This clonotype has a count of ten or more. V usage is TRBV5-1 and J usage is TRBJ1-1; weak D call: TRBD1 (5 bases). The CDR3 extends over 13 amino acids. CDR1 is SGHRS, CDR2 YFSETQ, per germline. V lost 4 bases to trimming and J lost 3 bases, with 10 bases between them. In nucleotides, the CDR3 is TGCGCCAGCAGCGCCATGGGGGACACTGAAGCTTTCTTT. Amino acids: CASSAMGDTEAFF. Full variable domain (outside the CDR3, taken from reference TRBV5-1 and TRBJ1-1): KAGVTQTPRYLIKTRGQQVTLSCSPISGHRSVSWYQQTPGQGLQFLFEYFSETQRNKGNFPGRFSGRQFSNSRSEMNVSTLELGDSALYLCASSAMGDTEAFFGQGTRLTVV.

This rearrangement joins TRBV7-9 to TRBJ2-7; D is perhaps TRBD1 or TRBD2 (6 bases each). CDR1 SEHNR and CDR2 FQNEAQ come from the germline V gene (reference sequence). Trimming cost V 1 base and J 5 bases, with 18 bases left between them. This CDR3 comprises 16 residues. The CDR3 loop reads CASSLGFGGRGHEQYF. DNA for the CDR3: TGTGCCAGCAGCTTAGGTTTCGGGGGCCGTGGCCACGAGCAGTACTTC.

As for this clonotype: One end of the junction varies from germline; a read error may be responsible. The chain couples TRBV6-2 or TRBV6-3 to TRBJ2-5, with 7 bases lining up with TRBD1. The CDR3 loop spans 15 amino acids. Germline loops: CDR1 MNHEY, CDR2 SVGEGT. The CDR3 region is CASGYGSGTVETQYF. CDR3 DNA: TGTGCCAGCGGTTACGGCTCAGGGACAGTAGAGACCCAGTACTTC.

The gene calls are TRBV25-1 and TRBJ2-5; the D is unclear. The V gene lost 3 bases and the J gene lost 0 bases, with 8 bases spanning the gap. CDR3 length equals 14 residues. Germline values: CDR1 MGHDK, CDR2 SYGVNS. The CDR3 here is CASSDSVDQETQYF. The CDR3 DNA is TGTGCCAGCAGTGATAGTGTGGACCAAGAGACCCAGTACTTC.

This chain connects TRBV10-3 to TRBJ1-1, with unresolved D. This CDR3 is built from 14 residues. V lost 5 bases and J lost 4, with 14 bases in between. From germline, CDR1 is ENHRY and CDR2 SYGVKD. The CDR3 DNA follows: TGTGCCATCAGTTCGGGTAACTCAGGCACTGAAGCTTTCTTT. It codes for CAISSGNSGTEAFF.

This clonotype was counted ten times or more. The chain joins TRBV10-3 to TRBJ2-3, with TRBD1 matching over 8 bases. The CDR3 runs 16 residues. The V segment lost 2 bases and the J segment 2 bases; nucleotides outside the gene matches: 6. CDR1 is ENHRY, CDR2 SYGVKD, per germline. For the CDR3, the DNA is TGTGCCATCAGTGAGGGGGACAGGAGTTACACAGATACGCAGTATTTT. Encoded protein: CAISEGDRSYTDTQYF.

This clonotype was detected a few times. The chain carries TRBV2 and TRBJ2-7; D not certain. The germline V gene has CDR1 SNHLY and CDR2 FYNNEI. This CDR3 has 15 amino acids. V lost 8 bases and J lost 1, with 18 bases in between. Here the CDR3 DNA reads TGTGCCAGCGCAATCCAACCGGGCCCTTCCTACGAGCAGTACTTC. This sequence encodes CASAIQPGPSYEQYF.

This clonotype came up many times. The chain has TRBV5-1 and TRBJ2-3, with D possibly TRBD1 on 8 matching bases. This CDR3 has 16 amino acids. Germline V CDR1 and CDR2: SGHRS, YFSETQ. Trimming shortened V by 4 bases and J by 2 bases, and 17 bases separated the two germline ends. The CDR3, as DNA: TGCGCCAGCAGCCCCTGGACAGGGAGGGACACAGATACGCAGTATTTT. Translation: CASSPWTGRDTDTQYF.

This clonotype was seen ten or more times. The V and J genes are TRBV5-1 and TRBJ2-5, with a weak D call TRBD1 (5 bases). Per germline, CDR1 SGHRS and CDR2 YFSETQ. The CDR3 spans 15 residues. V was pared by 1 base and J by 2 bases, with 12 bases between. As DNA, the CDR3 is TGCGCCAGCAGCTTGTCTCAGGGAACTCAAGAGACCCAGTACTTC. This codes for CASSLSQGTQETQYF.

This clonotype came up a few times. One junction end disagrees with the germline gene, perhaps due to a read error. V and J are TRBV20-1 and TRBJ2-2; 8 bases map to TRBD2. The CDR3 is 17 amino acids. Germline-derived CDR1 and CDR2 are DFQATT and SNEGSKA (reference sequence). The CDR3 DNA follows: TGCTGTGCTAGAGATCCCCTCCGGGGGGGGTACACCGGGGAGCTGTTTTTT. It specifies CCARDPLRGGYTGELFF.

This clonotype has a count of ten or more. In nucleotides, the CDR3 is TGCAGTGCTAGTAAACAGATGAACACTGAAGCTTTCTTT. As protein: CSASKQMNTEAFF. The gene calls are TRBV20-1 and TRBJ1-1; D remains unclear. V lost 3 bases to trimming and J lost 0 bases, with 8 bases between them. Germline V gene data show CDR1 as DFQATT and CDR2 as SNEGSKA (reference sequence). CDR3 length: 13 amino acids.

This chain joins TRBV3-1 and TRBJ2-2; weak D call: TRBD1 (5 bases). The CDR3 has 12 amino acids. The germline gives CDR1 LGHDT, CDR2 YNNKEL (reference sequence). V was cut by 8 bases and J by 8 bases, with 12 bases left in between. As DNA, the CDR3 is TGTGCCAGCGACAGCCTGTCAGGGGAGCTGTTTTTT. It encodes CASDSLSGELFF.

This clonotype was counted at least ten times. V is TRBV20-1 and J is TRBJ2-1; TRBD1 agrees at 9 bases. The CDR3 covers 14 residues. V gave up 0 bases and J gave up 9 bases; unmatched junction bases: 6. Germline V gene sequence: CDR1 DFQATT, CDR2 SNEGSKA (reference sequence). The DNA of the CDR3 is TGCAGTGCTAGAGAGCGGGACAGGGAAAGTGAGCAGTTCTTC. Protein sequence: CSARERDRESEQFF.

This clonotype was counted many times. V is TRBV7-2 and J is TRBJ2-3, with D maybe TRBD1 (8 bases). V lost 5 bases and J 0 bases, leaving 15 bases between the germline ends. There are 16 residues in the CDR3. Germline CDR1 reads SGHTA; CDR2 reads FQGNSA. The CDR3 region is CASSTGGRASTDTQYF. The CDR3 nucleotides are TGTGCCAGCAGCACAGGGGGGAGGGCTAGCACAGATACGCAGTATTTT.

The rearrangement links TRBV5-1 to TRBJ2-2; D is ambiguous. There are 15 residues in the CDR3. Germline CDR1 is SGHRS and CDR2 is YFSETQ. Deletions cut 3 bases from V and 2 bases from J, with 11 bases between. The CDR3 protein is CASSSRPDNTGELFF. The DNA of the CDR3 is TGCGCCAGCAGCTCCCGCCCGGATAACACCGGGGAGCTGTTTTTT.

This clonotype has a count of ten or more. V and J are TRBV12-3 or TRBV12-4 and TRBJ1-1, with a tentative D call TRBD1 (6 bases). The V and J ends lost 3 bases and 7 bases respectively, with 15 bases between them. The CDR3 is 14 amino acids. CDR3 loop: CASSFYRDGDEAFF. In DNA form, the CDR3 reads TGTGCCAGCAGTTTTTACAGGGATGGCGATGAAGCTTTCTTT.

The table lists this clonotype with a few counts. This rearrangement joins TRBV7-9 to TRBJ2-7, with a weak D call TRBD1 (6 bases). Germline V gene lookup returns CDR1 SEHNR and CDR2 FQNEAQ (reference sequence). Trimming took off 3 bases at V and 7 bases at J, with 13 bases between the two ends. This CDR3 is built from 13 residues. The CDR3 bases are TGTGCCAGCAGCTTCCCACAGGGTAGAGAGCAGTACTTC. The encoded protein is CASSFPQGREQYF.

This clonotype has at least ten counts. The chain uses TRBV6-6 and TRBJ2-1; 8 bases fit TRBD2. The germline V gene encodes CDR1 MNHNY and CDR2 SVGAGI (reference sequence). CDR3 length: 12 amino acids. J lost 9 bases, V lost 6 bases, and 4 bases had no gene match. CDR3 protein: CASSPGGSEQFF. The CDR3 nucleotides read TGTGCCAGCAGCCCGGGGGGGTCTGAGCAGTTCTTC.

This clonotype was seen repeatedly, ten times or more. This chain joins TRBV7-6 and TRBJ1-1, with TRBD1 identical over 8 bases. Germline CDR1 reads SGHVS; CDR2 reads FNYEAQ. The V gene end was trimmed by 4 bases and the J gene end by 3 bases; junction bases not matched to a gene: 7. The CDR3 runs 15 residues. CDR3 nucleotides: TGTGCCAGCAGCTCGAACAGGGGGATATACACTGAAGCTTTCTTT. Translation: CASSSNRGIYTEAFF.